These 9 T cell receptor beta chains came from one sample sequenced in a study of beta chain features in type 1 diabetes. Study results and caveats: The study found moderately but significantly shorter TCRB CDR3s in all four CD4+ subsets of Type 1 diabetes patients.

These receptors' antigens are unknown. The whole isolated RNA underwent reverse transcription, so sequencing captured expressed TCRB transcripts. Sequencing was performed with immunoSEQ multiplex PCR; in TCRdb, only in-frame clones are kept and a portion is missing. The sample includes under 150,000 clones, roughly 17% of them seen just once. The material sequenced was central memory CD4+ T cells from blood. These receptors were obtained from a man between 18 and 29 years old with type 1 diabetes.

The chain couples TRBV28 to TRBJ2-6; D not certain. The germline gives CDR1 MDHEN, CDR2 SYDVKM. V lost 2 bases and J lost 5, with 1 base in between. This CDR3 is built from 12 residues. CDR3 in amino acids: CASSLRANVLTF. CDR3 nucleotide sequence: TGTGCCAGCAGTTTACGGGCCAACGTCCTGACTTTC.

The chain carries TRBV7-2 and TRBJ2-3; no firm D call. The CDR3 totals 12 residues. Trimming left V 7 bases short and J 0 bases short, with 5 bases between. Germline CDR1 reads SGHTA; CDR2 reads FQGNSA. CDR3 protein: CASTESTDTQYF. DNA for the CDR3: TGTGCCAGCACCGAAAGCACAGATACGCAGTATTTT.

The V call is TRBV7-8, the J call TRBJ2-1; D unresolved. Germline values: CDR1 SGHVS, CDR2 FQNEAQ. Trimming shortened V by 3 bases and J by 4 bases, and 7 bases separated the two germline ends. The CDR3 is 13 amino acids. CDR3 DNA: TGTGCCAGCAGCTTCCAGCAGTACAATGAGCAGTTCTTC. It yields the protein CASSFQQYNEQFF. The full variable domain, rest sourced from reference TRBV7-8 and TRBJ2-1, is GAGVSQSPRYKVAKRGQDVALRCDPISGHVSLFWYQQALGQGPEFLTYFQNEAQLDKSGLPSDRFFAERPEGSVSTLKIQRTQQEDSAVYLCASSFQQYNEQFFGPGTRLTVL.

CDR3 nucleotide sequence: TGTGCCAGCAGCCAAGATGTCGAGGCTACTCGAACAGATACGCAGTATTTT. Encoded protein: CASSQDVEATRTDTQYF. The chain is built from TRBV4-2 and TRBJ2-3, with D uncertain. The V end was cut by 0 bases, the J end by 3 bases, with 16 bases between. CDR1 and CDR2 (germline): LGHNA, YNFKEQ. CDR3 size: 17 residues.

Regarding this clone: Other DNA variants within this sample encode the same CDR3. This chain connects TRBV6-5 to TRBJ2-1, with TRBD1 as a possible D gene (5 bases). This CDR3 contains 15 residues. With 0 bases removed from V and 4 bases from J, the gap between germline ends came to 10 bases. The germline V gene encodes CDR1 MNHEY and CDR2 SVGAGI. The CDR3 DNA sequence: TGTGCCAGCAGTTACTCGGGAAGGGGATACAATGAGCAGTTCTTC. Its protein product is CASSYSGRGYNEQFF.

The genes are TRBV20-1 and TRBJ2-1; D is unresolved. The CDR3 spans 10 residues. CDR1 DFQATT and CDR2 SNEGSKA come from the germline V gene (reference sequence). V shed 3 bases and J shed 7 bases, with 4 bases lying between them. The CDR3 region is CSASQNEQFF. CDR3 coding DNA: TGCAGTGCTAGCCAGAATGAGCAGTTCTTC.

The J gene is TRBJ1-1, the V gene TRBV18; 8 bases are shared with TRBD1. J gave up 0 bases and V 5 bases, and 11 bases lay outside the gene matches. Germline CDR1 reads KGHSH; CDR2 reads LQKENI. The CDR3 is 17 residues long. As DNA, the CDR3 is TGTGCCAGCTCAATAGCAGGGGGCGGTGGTATGAACACTGAAGCTTTCTTT. This encodes CASSIAGGGGMNTEAFF.

This clone occurred many times. The chain has TRBV7-2 and TRBJ2-7; D remains unclear. Deletions cut 3 bases from V and 5 bases from J, with 5 bases between. Germline V gene lookup returns CDR1 SGHTA and CDR2 FQGNSA. The CDR3 has 11 amino acids. Here the CDR3 reads CASSLAHEQYF. The CDR3 nucleotides are TGTGCCAGCAGCTTGGCACACGAGCAGTACTTC. The variable domain in full, with the rest retrieved from reference TRBV7-2 and TRBJ2-7, is GAGVSQSPSNKVTEKGKDVELRCDPISGHTALYWYRQSLGQGLEFLIYFQGNSAPDKSGLPSDRFSAERTGGSVSTLTIQRTQQEDSAVYLCASSLAHEQYFGPGTRLTVT.

This clone came up a few times. The chain links TRBV19 to TRBJ2-1, with 14 bases that match TRBD2. The J segment lost 5 bases and the V segment lost 5 bases, leaving 8 bases of the junction unmatched. This CDR3 contains 17 residues. Germline assignment: CDR1 LNHDA and CDR2 SQIVND (reference sequence). The CDR3 DNA follows: TGTGCCAGTAGTCTTGGGACTAGCGGGGGACTTAACAATGAGCAGTTCTTC. It specifies CASSLGTSGGLNNEQFF.